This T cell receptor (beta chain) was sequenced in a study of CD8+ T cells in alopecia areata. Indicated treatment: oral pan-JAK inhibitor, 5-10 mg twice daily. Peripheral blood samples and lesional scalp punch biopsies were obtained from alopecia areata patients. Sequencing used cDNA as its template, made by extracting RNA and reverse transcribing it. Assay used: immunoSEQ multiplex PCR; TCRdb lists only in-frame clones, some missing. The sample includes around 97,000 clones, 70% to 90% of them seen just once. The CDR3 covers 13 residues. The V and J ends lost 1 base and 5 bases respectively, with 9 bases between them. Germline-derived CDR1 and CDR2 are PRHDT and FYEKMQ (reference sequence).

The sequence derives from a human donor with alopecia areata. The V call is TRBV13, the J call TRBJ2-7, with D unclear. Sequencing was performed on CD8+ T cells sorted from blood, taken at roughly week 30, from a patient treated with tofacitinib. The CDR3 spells CASSLEPEDEQYF. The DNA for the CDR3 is TGTGCCAGCAGCTTAGAACCCGAGGACGAGCAGTACTTC. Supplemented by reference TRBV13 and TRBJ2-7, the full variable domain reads AAGVIQSPRHLIKEKRETATLKCYPIPRHDTVYWYQQGPGQDPQFLISFYEKMQSDKGSIPDRFSAQQFSDYHSELNMSSLELGDSALYFCASSLEPEDEQYFGPGTRLTVT.